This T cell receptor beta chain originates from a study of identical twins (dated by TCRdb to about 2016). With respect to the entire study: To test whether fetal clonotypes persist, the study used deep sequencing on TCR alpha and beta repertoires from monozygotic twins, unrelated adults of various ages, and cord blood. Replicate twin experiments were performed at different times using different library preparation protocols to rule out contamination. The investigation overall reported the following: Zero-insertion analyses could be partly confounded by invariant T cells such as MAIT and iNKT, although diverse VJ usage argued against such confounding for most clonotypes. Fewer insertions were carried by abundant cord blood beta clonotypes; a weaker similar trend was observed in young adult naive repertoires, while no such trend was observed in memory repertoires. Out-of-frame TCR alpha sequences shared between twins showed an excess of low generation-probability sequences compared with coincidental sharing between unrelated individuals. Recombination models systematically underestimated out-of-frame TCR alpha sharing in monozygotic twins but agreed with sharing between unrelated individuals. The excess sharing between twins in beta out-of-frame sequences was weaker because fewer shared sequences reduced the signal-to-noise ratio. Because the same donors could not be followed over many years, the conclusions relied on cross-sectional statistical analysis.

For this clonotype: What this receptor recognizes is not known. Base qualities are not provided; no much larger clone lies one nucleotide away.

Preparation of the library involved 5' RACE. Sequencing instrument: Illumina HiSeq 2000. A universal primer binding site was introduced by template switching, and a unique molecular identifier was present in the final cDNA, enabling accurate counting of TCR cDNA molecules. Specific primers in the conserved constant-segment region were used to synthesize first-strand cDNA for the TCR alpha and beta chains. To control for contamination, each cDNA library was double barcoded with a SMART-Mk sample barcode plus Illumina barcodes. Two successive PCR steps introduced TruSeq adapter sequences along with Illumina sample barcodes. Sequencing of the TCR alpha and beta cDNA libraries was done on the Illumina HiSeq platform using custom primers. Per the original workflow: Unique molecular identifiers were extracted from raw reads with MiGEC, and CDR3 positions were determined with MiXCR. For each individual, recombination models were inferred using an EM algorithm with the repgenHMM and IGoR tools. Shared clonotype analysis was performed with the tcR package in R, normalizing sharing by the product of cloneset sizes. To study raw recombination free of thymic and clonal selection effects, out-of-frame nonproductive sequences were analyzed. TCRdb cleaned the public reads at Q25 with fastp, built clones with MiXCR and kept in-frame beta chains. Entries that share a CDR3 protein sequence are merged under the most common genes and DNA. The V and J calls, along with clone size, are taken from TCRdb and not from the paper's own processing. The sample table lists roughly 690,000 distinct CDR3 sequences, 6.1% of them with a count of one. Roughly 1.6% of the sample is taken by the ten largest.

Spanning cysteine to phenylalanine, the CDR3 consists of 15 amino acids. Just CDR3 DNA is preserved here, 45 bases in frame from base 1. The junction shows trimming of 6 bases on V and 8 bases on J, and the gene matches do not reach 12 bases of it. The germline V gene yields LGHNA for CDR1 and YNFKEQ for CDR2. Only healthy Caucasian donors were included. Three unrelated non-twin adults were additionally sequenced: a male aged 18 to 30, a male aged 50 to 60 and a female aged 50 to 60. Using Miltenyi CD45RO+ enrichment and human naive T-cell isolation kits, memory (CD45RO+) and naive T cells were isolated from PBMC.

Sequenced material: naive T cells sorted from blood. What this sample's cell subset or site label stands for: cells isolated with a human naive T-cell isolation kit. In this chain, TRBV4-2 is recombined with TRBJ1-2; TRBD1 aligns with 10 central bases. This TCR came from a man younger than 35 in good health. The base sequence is TGTGCCAGCAGGGATTATGAGACAGGGGGCAGAGGCTACACCTTC. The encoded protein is CASRDYETGGRGYTF.